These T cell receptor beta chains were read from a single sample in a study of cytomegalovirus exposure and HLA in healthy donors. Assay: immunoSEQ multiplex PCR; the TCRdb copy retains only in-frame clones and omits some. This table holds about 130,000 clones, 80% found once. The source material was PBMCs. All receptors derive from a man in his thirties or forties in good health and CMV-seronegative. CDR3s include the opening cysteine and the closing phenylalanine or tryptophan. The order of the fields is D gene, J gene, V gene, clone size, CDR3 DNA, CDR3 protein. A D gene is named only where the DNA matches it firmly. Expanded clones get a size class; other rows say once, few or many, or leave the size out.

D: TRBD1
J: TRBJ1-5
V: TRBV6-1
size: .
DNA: TGTGCCAGCAGTGCCCCGGGGCAGGGGGCGATTCAGCCCCAGCATTTT
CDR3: CASSAPGQGAIQPQHF

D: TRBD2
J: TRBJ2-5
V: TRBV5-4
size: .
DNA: TGTGCCAGCAGCCAAGCAGCGGGAGTGGAGACCCAGTACTTC
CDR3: CASSQAAGVETQYF

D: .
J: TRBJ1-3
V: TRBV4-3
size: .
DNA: TGCGCCAGCAGCCACACATCGGGGGGCAGAGGAAACACCATATATTTT
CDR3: CASSHTSGGRGNTIYF

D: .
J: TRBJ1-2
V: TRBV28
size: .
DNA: TGTGCCAGCAGTAGACTGACTTGGGGCTACACCTTC
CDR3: CASSRLTWGYTF

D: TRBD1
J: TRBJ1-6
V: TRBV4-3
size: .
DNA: TGCGCCAGCAGCCACACCGGACAGGGGGCTAATTCACCCCTCCACTTT
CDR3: CASSHTGQGANSPLHF

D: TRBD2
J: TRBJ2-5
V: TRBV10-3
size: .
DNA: TGTGCCACCAATAGCGGGGTGGGAGAGACCCAGTACTTC
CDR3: CATNSGVGETQYF

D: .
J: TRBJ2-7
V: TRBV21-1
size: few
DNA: TGTGCCAGCAGCACTTACACAGTGGGGACTAGCGGCTACGAGCAGTACTTC
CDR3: CASSTYTVGTSGYEQYF

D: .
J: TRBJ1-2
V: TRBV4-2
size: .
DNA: TGTGCCAGCAGCCAAGATCAGCGGGGCCCCTATGGCTACACCTTC
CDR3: CASSQDQRGPYGYTF

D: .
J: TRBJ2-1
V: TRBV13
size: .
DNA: TGTGCCAGCAGCTTAGCAGGGGGGTCCTACAATGAGCAGTTCTTC
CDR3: CASSLAGGSYNEQFF

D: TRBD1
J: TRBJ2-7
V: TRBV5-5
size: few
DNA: TGTGCCAGCAGCCTCCGGGACAGAGGGGACCTTTACGAGCAGTACTTC
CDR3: CASSLRDRGDLYEQYF

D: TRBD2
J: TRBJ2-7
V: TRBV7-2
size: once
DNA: TGTGCCAGCAGCTTCGAGCTTACTAGCGGGACACCCAGACACTTC
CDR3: CASSFELTSGTPRHF

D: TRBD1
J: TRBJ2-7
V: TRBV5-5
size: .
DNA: TGTGCCAGCAGCTTCGGCAGGGGGCCCTACGAGCAGTACTTC
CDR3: CASSFGRGPYEQYF

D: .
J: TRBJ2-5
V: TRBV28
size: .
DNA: TGTGCCAGCAGTGCATCCGGGGAGACCCAGTACTTC
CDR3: CASSASGETQYF

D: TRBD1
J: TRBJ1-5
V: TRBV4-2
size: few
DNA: TGTGCCAGCAGCCAAGAAGGGACAGACAATCAGCCCCAGCATTTT
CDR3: CASSQEGTDNQPQHF

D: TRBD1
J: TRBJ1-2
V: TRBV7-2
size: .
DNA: TGTGCCAGCAGCTCGACAGGGCTCAAAGCCGCTAACTATGGCTACACCTTC
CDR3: CASSSTGLKAANYGYTF

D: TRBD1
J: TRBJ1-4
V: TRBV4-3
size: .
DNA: TGCGCCAGCAGCCCCTCCCGGGACAGTAATGAAAAACTGTTTTTT
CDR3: CASSPSRDSNEKLFF

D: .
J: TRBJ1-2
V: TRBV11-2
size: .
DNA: TGTGCCAGCAGCTTAGGGAAGAAAGGGGCTGGCTACACCTTC
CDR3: CASSLGKKGAGYTF

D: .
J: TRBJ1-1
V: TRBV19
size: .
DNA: TGTGCCAGTAGTTGGGGCCCAGCGAACACTGAAGCTTTCTTT
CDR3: CASSWGPANTEAFF

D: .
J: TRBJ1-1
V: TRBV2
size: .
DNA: TGTGCCAGCACGGGAGGAGTGAACACTGAAGCTTTCTTT
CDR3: CASTGGVNTEAFF

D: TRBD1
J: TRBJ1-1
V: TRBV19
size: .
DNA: TGTGCCAGTAGTACCACAGGGGGGCATGGCACTGAAGCTTTCTTT
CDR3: CASSTTGGHGTEAFF

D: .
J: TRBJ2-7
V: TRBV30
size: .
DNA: TGTGCCTGGAGTTGGGCAGGGCGATCCTACGAGCAGTACTTC
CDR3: CAWSWAGRSYEQYF

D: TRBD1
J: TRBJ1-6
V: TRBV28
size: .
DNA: TGTGCCAGCAGTTCGCTGACAGGGGGATCGAATAATTCACCCCTCCACTTT
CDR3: CASSSLTGGSNNSPLHF

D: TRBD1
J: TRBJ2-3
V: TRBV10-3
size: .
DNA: TGTGCCATCAGTGAAACAGGGGAGGATACGCAGTATTTT
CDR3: CAISETGEDTQYF

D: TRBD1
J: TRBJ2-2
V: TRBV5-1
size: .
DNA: TGCGCCAGCAGCTTGGGGGACAGGGACACCGGGGAGCTGTTTTTT
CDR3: CASSLGDRDTGELFF

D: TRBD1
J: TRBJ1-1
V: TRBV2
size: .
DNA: TGTGCCAGCAGTCGGGACAGGGTGAACACTGAAGCTTTCTTT
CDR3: CASSRDRVNTEAFF

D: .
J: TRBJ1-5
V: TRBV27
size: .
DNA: TGTGCCAGCAGTCTGCGCGGGAAACATCAGCCCCAGCATTTT
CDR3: CASSLRGKHQPQHF

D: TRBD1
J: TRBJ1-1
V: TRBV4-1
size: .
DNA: TGCGCCAGCAGCCGTGGACAGGTTAACACTGAAGCTTTCTTT
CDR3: CASSRGQVNTEAFF

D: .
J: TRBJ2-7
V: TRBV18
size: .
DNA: TGTGCCAGCTCACCGAGCGGCGACTCCTACGAGCAGTACTTC
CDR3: CASSPSGDSYEQYF

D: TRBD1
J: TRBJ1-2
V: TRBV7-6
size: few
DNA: TGTGCCAGCAGCGTGCGACAGGGAGAAGGCTACACCTTC
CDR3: CASSVRQGEGYTF

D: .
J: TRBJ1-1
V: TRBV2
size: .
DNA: TGTGCCAGCAGCCTCAACAGGTGGAACACTGAAGCTTTCTTT
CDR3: CASSLNRWNTEAFF

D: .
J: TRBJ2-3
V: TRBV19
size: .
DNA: TGTGCCAGTAGTATCCGGGCAGATACGCAGTATTTT
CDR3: CASSIRADTQYF

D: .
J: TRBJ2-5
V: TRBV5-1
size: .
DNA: TGCGCCAGCACCCTAGAGAGGAGCCCAAGAGAGACCCAGTACTTC
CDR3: CASTLERSPRETQYF

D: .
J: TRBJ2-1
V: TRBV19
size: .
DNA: TGTGCCAGTAGTTCTTATAGCGGTAGCTCCTACAATGAGCAGTTCTTC
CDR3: CASSSYSGSSYNEQFF

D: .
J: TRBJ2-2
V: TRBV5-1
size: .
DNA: TGCGCCAGCAGCTTGGGGCCAGGGTACACCGGGGAGCTGTTTTTT
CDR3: CASSLGPGYTGELFF

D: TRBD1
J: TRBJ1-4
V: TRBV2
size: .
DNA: TGTGCCAGCAGTTGGGACAGGGAGGGAACTAATGAAAAACTGTTTTTT
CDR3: CASSWDREGTNEKLFF

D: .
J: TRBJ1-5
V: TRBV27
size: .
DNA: TGTGCCAGCAGGGGGGGACTTAGCAATCAGCCCCAGCATTTT
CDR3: CASRGGLSNQPQHF

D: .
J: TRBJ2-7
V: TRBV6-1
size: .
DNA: TGTGCCAGCAGTGAAGTGGGCAGTTCCTACGAGCAGTACTTC
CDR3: CASSEVGSSYEQYF

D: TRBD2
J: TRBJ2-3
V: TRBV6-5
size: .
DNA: TGTGCCAGCAGTCAACTAGCGGGACTAGATACGCAGTATTTT
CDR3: CASSQLAGLDTQYF

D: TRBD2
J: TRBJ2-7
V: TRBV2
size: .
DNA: TGTGCCAGCAGCGAACTGGCGGGAGGCTCCTACGAGCAGTACTTC
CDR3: CASSELAGGSYEQYF

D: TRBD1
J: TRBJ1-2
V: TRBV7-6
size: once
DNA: TGTGCCAGCAGCTCAGGGGGCGTCTATGGCTACACCTTC
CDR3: CASSSGGVYGYTF

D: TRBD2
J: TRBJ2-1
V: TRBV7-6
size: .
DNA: TGTGCCAGCAGACGTAGCGGGAGTCCCTACAATGAGCAGTTCTTC
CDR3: CASRRSGSPYNEQFF

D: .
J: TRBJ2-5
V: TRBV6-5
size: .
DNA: TGTGCCAGCAGTTATTTGGACAGAGAGACCCAGTACTTC
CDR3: CASSYLDRETQYF

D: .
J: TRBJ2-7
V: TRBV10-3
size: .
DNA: TGTGCCATCAGTGAGCGGGTTCCCTCTTACGAGCAGTACTTC
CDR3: CAISERVPSYEQYF

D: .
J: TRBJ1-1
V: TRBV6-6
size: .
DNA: TGTGCCAGCAGTTACTCGATGGGGGGGCAGGGGGCTTTCTTT
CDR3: CASSYSMGGQGAFF

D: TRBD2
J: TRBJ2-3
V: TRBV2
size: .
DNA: TGTGCCAGCGGACGGACTAGCGGACGCACAGATACGCAGTATTTT
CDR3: CASGRTSGRTDTQYF

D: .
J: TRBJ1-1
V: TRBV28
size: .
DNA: TGTGCCAGCTCCATCGCGGGTTTCACTGAAGCTTTCTTT
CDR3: CASSIAGFTEAFF

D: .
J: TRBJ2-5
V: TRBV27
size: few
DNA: TGTGCCAGCAGTGGTTGGGGGGGCGGAGAGACCCAGTACTTC
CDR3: CASSGWGGGETQYF

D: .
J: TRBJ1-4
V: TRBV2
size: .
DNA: TGTGCCAGCAGTGGGCCTGCAACTAATGAAAAACTGTTTTTT
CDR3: CASSGPATNEKLFF

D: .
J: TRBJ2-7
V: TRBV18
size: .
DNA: TGTGCCAGCTCACCACCGTCGCAGGGGACAACTTCCTACGAGCAGTACTTC
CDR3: CASSPPSQGTTSYEQYF

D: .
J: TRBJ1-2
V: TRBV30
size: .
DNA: TGTGCCTGGGCGTCATCCCCATTTTGGGGGGGCTATGGCTACACCTTC
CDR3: CAWASSPFWGGYGYTF